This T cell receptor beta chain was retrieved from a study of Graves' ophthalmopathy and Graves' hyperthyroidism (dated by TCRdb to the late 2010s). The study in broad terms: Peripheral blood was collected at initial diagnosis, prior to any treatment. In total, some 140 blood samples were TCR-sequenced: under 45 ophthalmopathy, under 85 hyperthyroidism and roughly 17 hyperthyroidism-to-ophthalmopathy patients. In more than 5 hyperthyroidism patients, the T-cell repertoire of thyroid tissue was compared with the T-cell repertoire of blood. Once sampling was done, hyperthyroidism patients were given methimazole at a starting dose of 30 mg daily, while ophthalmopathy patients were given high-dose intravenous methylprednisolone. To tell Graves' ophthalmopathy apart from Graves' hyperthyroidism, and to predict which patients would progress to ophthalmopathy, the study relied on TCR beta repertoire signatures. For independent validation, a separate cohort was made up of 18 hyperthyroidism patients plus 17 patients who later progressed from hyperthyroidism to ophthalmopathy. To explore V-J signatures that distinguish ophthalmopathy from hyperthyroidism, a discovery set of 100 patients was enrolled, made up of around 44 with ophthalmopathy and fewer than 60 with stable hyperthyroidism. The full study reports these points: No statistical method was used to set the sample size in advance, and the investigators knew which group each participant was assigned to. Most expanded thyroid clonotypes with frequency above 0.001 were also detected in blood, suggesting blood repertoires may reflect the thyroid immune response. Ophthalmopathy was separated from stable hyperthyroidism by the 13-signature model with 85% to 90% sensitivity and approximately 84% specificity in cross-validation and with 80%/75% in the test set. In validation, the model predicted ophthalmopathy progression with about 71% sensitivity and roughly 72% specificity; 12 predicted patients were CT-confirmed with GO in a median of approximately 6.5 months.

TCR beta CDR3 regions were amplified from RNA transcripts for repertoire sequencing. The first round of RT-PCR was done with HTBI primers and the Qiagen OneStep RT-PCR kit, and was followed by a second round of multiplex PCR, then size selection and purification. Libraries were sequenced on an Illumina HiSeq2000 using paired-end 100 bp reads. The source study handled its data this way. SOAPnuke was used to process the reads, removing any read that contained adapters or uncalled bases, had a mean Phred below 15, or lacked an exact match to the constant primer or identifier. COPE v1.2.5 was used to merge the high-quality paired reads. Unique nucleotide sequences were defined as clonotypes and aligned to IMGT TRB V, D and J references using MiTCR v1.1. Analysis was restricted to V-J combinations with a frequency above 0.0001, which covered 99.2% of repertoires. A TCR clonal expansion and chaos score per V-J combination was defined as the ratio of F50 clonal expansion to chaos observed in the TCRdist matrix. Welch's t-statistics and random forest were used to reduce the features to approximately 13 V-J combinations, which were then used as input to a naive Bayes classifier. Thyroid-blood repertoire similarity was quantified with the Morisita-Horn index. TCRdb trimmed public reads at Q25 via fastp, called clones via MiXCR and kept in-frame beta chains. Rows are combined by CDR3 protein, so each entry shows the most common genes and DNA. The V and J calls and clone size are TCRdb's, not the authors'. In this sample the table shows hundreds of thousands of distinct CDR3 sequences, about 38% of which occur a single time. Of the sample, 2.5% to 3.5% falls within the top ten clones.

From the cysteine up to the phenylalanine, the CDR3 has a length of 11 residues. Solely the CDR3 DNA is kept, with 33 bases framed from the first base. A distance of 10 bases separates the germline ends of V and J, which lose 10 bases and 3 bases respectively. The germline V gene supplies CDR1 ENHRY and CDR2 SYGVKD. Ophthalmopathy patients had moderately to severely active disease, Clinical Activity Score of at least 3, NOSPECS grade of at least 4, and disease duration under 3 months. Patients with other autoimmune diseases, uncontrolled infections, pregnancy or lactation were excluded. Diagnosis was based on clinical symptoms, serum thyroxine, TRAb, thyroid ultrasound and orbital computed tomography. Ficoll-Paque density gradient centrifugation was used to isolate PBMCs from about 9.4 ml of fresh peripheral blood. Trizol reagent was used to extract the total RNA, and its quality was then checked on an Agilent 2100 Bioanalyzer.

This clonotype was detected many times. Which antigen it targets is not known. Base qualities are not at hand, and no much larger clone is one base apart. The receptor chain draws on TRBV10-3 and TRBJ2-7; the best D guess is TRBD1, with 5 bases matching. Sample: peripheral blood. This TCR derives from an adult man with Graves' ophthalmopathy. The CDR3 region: CATLDSYEQYF. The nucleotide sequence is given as TGTGCCACCCTAGACAGCTACGAGCAGTACTTC.